The 10 T cell receptor beta chains listed next were all sequenced from one sample in a study of blood T cell repertoires in COVID-19. Only in-frame clones appear in the TCRdb table, and some are missing; sequencing was by immunoSEQ multiplex PCR. The sample has 150,000 or so clones, around 89% seen once. Sequenced: peripheral blood. Every receptor here comes from a young man with COVID-19, enrolled during active disease.

J is TRBJ2-1 and V is TRBV9, with TRBD1 identical over 9 bases. Germline V CDR1 and CDR2: SGDLS, YYNGEE. Trimming cost V 4 bases and J 0 bases; bases outside gene matches: 20. The CDR3 contains 21 residues. The CDR3 region is CASSITGTGTGHPDSYNEQFF. The CDR3 nucleotides read TGTGCCAGCAGCATAACCGGGACAGGGACCGGGCATCCTGACTCCTACAATGAGCAGTTCTTC.

The chain combines TRBV5-1 with TRBJ2-3; tentatively, D is TRBD1 (6 bases). The CDR3 contains 16 residues. Germline CDR1 SGHRS, CDR2 YFSETQ. The V and J ends lost 4 bases and 4 bases respectively, with 19 bases between them. CDR3 in amino acids: CASSLEQGPRADTQYF. CDR3 sequence (DNA): TGCGCCAGCAGCCTCGAACAGGGCCCAAGGGCAGATACGCAGTATTTT.

This chain uses TRBV20-1 with TRBJ2-5, with TRBD1 matching over 9 bases. The CDR3 is 15 residues long. Germline V CDR1 and CDR2: DFQATT, SNEGSKA (reference sequence). With 3 bases clipped from V and 2 bases from J, the junction kept 7 bases outside the gene matches. The CDR3 here is CSASPRDRAQETQYF. For the CDR3, the DNA is TGCAGTGCTAGTCCCCGGGACAGGGCTCAAGAGACCCAGTACTTC.

As for this clone: The junction shows a germline mismatch at one end, possibly a read error. This chain joins TRBV10-3 and TRBJ1-4, with 9 bases lining up with TRBD1. CDR1 is ENHRY and CDR2 is SYGVKD in the germline V gene. The CDR3 is 15 residues long. The DNA of the CDR3 is TGTGCCATCAGTACCGGGACAGGGATTAGGGAAAAACTGCTTTTT. It yields the protein CAISTGTGIREKLLF.

The chain joins TRBV11-2 to TRBJ2-7, with a weak D call TRBD1 (5 bases). Germline loops: CDR1 SGHAT, CDR2 FQNNGV. The V end was cut by 8 bases, the J end by 1 base, with 6 bases between. This CDR3 comprises 11 residues. CDR3 loop: CASGASYEQYF. CDR3 in DNA: TGTGCCAGCGGGGCGTCCTACGAGCAGTACTTC. The full variable domain, with the rest looked up from reference TRBV11-2 and TRBJ2-7, is EAGVAQSPRYKIIEKRQSVAFWCNPISGHATLYWYQQILGQGPKLLIQFQNNGVVDDSQLPKDRFSAERLKGVDSTLKIQPAKLEDSAVYLCASGASYEQYFGPGTRLTVT.

The V and J genes are TRBV5-6 and TRBJ2-2, with a tentative D call TRBD2 (6 bases). CDR1 is SGHDT, CDR2 YYEEEE, per germline. V was cut by 4 bases and J by 3 bases, with 10 bases left in between. CDR3 length: 14 amino acids. The CDR3 here is CASSPGGYTGELFF. CDR3 DNA sequence: TGTGCCAGCAGCCCCGGGGGTTACACCGGGGAGCTGTTTTTT.

This rearrangement joins TRBV28 to TRBJ2-7; the match to TRBD2 covers 14 bases. This CDR3 is 16 amino acids long. The germline gives CDR1 MDHEN, CDR2 SYDVKM. V was pared by 2 bases and J by 6 bases, with 6 bases of the junction left unmatched. CDR3 in amino acids: CASSLAGTSGSGEQYF. CDR3 DNA: TGTGCCAGCAGTTTAGCAGGGACTAGCGGGAGTGGCGAGCAGTACTTC.

V usage is TRBV12-3 or TRBV12-4 and J usage is TRBJ2-1; D is undetermined. The CDR3 contains 12 residues. Trimming stripped 5 bases from V and 10 bases from J, with 12 bases between. CDR3 DNA sequence: TGTGCCAGCAGTCCCCCGGGTGGAGAGCAGTTCTTC. This codes for CASSPPGGEQFF.

The chain recombines TRBV12-3 or TRBV12-4 with TRBJ2-2, with TRBD1 identical over 8 bases. J lost 7 bases, V lost 5 bases, and 3 bases had no gene match. The CDR3 consists of 13 residues. The CDR3: CASSGQGNGELFF. CDR3 DNA sequence: TGTGCCAGCAGTGGACAGGGAAACGGGGAGCTGTTTTTT.

The rearrangement uses TRBV5-5 and TRBJ2-3; the match to TRBD2 covers 9 bases. V shed 7 bases, J shed 6 bases, and the junction held 9 bases outside the gene matches. This CDR3 comprises 14 residues. Looked up from germline, CDR1 is SGHKS and CDR2 is YYEKEE (reference sequence). Here the CDR3 reads CASWSSGSGDTQYF. For the CDR3, the DNA is TGTGCCAGCTGGAGTAGCGGGAGTGGGGATACGCAGTATTTT.